The rows below give T cell receptor beta chains drawn from one sample of a study of sequential checkpoint blockade in melanoma. Libraries were prepared by immunoSEQ multiplex PCR; TCRdb keeps only in-frame clonotypes and omits some of them. The sample yields roughly 18,000 clones, roughly 59% seen once. This material consisted of CD8+ T cells sorted from blood (inferred from file names), taken from a patient given nivolumab and ipilimumab in sequence. These receptors were taken from a human donor with melanoma. The CDR3 runs from the conserved cysteine through the conserved F or W. A D gene is named only where the DNA matches it firmly. Rows give clone size only sometimes, using once, few, many, or a class for an expanded clone.

clone size	D gene	J gene	V gene	CDR3 length	CDR3 protein	CDR3 DNA
few	-	TRBJ2-7	TRBV6-5	15	CASSLTGTGTGEQYF	TGTGCCAGCAGCCTAACCGGGACTGGTACTGGCGAGCAGTACTTC
few	-	TRBJ2-7	TRBV25-1	15	CASIRRERGGYEQYF	TGTGCCAGCATTCGCCGAGAGAGGGGGGGATACGAGCAGTACTTC
-	-	TRBJ1-5	TRBV4-1	14	CASSQEQDNQPQHF	TGCGCCAGCAGCCAAGAGCAGGACAATCAGCCCCAGCATTTT
once	TRBD1	TRBJ2-7	TRBV6-5	15	CASTLGQGTIYEQYF	TGTGCCAGCACTCTTGGACAGGGCACGATCTACGAGCAGTACTTC
-	-	TRBJ2-1	TRBV4-1	11	CASSHNNEQFF	TGCGCCAGCAGCCACAACAATGAGCAGTTCTTC
-	-	TRBJ2-1	TRBV5-1	18	CASSLVGWTVSIYNEQFF	TGCGCCAGCAGCTTGGTTGGGTGGACAGTCAGTATTTACAATGAGCAGTTCTTC
-	TRBD1	TRBJ2-1	TRBV11-3	15	CASSRTDRGYNEQFF	TGTGCCAGCAGCCGAACGGACAGGGGGTACAATGAGCAGTTCTTC
-	-	TRBJ2-1	TRBV18	18	CASSPPLFGQGFNNEQFF	TGTGCCAGCTCACCACCGCTTTTTGGGCAGGGGTTTAACAATGAGCAGTTCTTC
-	TRBD2	TRBJ2-7	TRBV7-9	16	CASSQEGTSGSYEQYF	TGTGCCAGCAGCCAAGAAGGGACTAGCGGATCCTACGAGCAGTACTTC
-	-	TRBJ2-1	TRBV4-1	16	CASSYGRLGFQNEQFF	TGCGCCAGCAGCTACGGGCGACTAGGATTTCAGAATGAGCAGTTCTTC
-	TRBD1	TRBJ1-5	TRBV6-5	14	CASSLTGGNQPQHF	TGTGCCAGCAGTCTTACAGGGGGCAATCAGCCCCAGCATTTT
-	-	TRBJ2-3	TRBV5-5	14	CASSPILGGDTQYF	TGTGCCAGCAGCCCGATCCTAGGAGGAGATACGCAGTATTTT
-	TRBD2	TRBJ2-3	TRBV10-3	20	CAIRGTSGGSALPSTDTQYF	TGTGCCATCAGGGGGACTAGCGGGGGGTCGGCCCTTCCTAGCACAGATACGCAGTATTTT
-	-	TRBJ2-4	TRBV28	13	CASSLSRVGIQYF	TGTGCCAGCAGTTTATCCAGGGTTGGCATTCAGTACTTC
-	TRBD1	TRBJ1-6	TRBV6-4	13	CASGTGANSPLHF	TGTGCCAGCGGGACAGGGGCCAATTCACCCCTCCACTTT
few	TRBD2	TRBJ2-3	TRBV6-5	15	CASSYTQRGPDTQYF	TGTGCCAGCAGTTACACCCAGCGGGGACCCGATACGCAGTATTTT
-	-	TRBJ1-2	TRBV7-9	17	CASSLWDVRASGDGYTF	TGTGCCAGCAGCTTATGGGATGTGAGGGCCAGCGGCGACGGCTACACCTTC
-	-	TRBJ2-7	TRBV4-1	15	CASSQLAASFYEQYF	TGCGCCAGCAGCCAATTAGCAGCCTCTTTCTACGAGCAGTACTTC
medium-sized	TRBD1	TRBJ2-7	TRBV14	19	CASSQDRDRGYELSYEQYF	TGTGCCAGCAGCCAGGACCGGGACAGGGGATACGAGCTGTCCTACGAGCAGTACTTC